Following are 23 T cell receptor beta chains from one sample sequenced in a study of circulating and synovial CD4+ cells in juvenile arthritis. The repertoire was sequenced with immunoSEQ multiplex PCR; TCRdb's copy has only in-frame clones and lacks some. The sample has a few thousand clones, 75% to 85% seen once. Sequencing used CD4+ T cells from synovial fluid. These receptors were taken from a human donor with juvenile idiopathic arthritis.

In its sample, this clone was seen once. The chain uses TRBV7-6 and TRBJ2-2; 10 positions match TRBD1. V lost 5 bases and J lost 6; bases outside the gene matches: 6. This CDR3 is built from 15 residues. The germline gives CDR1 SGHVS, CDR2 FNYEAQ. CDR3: CASSDDRGQAGELFF. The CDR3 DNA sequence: TGTGCCAGCAGCGATGACAGGGGGCAAGCCGGGGAGCTGTTTTTT. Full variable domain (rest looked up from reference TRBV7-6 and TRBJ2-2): GAGVSQSPRYKVTKRGQDVALRCDPISGHVSLYWYRQALGQGPEFLTYFNYEAQQDKSGLPNDRFSAERPEGSISTLTIQRTEQRDSAMYRCASSDDRGQAGELFFGEGSRLTVL.

The DNA for the CDR3 is TGTGCCAGCAGCGTAAAAGCCGGAACAGCGACAGATCAAGAGACCCAGTACTTC. Translation: CASSVKAGTATDQETQYF. The chain has TRBV9 and TRBJ2-5, with D maybe TRBD1 (5 bases). Trimming stripped 1 base from V and 2 bases from J, with 21 bases between. There are 18 residues in the CDR3. CDR1 is SGDLS and CDR2 is YYNGEE in the germline V gene.

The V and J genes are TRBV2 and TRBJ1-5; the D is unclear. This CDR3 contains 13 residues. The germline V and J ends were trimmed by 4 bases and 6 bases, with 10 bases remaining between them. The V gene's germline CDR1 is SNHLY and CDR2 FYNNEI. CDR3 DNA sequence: TGTGCCAGCAGTGTCGGGGTGGGTCAGCCCCAGCATTTT. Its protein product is CASSVGVGQPQHF.

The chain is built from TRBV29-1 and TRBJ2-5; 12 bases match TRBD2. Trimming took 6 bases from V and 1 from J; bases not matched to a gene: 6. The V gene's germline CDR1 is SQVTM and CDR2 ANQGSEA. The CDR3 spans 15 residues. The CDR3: CSVRRTSGVQETQYF. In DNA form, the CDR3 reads TGCAGCGTCCGTAGGACTAGCGGGGTCCAAGAGACCCAGTACTTC.

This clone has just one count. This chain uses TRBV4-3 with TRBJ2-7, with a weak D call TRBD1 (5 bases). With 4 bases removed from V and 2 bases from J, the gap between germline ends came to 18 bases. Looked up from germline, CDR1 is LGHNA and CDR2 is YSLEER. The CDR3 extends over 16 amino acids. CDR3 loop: CASSPRWPGHPYEQYF. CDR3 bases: TGCGCCAGCAGCCCCAGGTGGCCCGGACATCCCTACGAGCAGTACTTC.

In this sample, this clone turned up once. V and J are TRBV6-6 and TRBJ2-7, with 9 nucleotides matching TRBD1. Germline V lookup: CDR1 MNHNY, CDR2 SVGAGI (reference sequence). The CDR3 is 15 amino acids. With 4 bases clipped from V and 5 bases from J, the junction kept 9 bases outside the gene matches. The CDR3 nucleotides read TGTGCCAGCAGTTCCAGGGGGACAGGGACCGACGAGCAGTACTTC. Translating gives CASSSRGTGTDEQYF.

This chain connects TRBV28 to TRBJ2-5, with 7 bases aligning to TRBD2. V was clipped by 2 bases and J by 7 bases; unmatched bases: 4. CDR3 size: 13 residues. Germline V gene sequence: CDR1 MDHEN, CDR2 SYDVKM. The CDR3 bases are TGTGCCAGCAGTTTAATCCCGGGAGGGACCCAGTACTTC. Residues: CASSLIPGGTQYF.

DNA for the CDR3: TGTGCCAGCAGCCCCTATGATCGAGAGGAGCTGTTTTTT. Its translation is CASSPYDREELFF. This rearrangement joins TRBV7-2 to TRBJ2-2; no firm D call. V was trimmed by 5 bases and J by 10 bases, leaving 14 bases between them. Germline values: CDR1 SGHTA, CDR2 FQGNSA. This CDR3 contains 13 residues.

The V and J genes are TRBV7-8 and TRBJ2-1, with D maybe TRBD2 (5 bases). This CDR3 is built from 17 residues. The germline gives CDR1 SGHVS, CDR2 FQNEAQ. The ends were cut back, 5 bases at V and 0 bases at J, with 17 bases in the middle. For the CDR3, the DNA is TGTGCCAGCAGCGAGAAGGAGGCGACGAGCTCCTACAATGAGCAGTTCTTC. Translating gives CASSEKEATSSYNEQFF.

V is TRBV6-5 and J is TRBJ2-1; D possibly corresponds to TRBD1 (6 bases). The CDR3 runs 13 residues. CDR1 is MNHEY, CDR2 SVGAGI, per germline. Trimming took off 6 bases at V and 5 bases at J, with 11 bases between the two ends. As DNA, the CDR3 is TGTGCCAGCAGCCAGGACAGAAACAATGAGCAGTTCTTC. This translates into CASSQDRNNEQFF.

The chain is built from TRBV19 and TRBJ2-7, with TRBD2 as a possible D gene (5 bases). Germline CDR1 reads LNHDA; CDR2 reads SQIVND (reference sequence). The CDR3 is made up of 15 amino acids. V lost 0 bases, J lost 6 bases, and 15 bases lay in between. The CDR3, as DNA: TGTGCCAGTAGTATAGACGAGGGCGGGCCCGGCGAGCAGTACTTC. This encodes CASSIDEGGPGEQYF.

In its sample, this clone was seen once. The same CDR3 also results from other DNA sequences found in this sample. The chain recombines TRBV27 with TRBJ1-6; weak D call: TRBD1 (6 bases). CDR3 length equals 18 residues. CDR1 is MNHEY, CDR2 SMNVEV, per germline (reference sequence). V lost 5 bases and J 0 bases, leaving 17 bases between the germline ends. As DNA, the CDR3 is TGTGCCAGCAGTAGATACAGGGCTAGGAGCTCCTATAATTCACCCCTCCACTTT. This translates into CASSRYRARSSYNSPLHF.

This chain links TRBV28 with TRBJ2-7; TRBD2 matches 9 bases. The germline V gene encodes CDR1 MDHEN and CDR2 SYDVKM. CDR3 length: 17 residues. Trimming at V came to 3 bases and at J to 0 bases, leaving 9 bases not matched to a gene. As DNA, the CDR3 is TGTGCCAGCAGTTTCCCAGCGGGAGGTCCCAACTCCTACGAGCAGTACTTC. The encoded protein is CASSFPAGGPNSYEQYF.

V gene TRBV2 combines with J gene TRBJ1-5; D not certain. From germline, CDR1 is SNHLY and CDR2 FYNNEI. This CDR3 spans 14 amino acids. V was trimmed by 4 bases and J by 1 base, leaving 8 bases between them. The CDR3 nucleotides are TGTGCCAGCAGTGGCAGTACCAGCAATCAGCCCCAGCATTTT. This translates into CASSGSTSNQPQHF.

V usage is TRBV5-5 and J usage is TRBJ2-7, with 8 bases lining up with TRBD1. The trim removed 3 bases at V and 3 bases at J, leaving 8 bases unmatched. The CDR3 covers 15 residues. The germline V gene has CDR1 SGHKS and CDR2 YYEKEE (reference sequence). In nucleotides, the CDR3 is TGTGCCAGCAGCTCAGCTCAGGGGGCGATCTACGAGCAGTACTTC. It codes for CASSSAQGAIYEQYF.

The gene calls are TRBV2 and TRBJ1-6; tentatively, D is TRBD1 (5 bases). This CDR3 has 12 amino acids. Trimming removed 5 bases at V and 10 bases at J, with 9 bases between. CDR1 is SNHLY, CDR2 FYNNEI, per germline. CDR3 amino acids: CASSTRGSPLHF. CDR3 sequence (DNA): TGTGCCAGCAGTACAAGGGGATCACCCCTCCACTTT.

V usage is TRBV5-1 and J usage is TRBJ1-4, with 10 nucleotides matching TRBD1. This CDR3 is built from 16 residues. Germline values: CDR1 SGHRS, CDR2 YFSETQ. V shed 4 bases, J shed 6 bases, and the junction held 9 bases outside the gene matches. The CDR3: CASSPNPGTGDEKLFF. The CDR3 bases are TGCGCCAGCAGCCCAAATCCGGGGACAGGGGATGAAAAACTGTTTTTT.

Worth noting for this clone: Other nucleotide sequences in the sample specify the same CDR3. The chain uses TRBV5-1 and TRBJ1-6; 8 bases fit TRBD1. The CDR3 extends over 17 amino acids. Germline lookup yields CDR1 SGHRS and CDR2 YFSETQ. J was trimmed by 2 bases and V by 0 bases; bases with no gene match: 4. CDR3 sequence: CASSLEGTGTYNSPLHF. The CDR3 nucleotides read TGCGCCAGCAGCTTGGAAGGGACAGGTACCTATAATTCACCCCTCCACTTT.

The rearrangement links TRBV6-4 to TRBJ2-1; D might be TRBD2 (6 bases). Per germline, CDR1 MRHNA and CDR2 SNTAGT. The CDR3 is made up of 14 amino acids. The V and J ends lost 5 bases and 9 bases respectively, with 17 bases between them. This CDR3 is CASSTSRNFGEQFF. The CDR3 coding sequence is TGTGCCAGCAGTACTAGCCGGAACTTCGGTGAGCAGTTCTTC.

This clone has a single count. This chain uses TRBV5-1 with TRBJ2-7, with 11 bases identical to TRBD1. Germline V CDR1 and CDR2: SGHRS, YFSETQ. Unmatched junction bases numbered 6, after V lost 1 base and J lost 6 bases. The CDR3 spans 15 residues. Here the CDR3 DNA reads TGCGCCAGCAGCTTGTCAGGACAGGGGGCGGGCGAGCAGTACTTC. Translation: CASSLSGQGAGEQYF.

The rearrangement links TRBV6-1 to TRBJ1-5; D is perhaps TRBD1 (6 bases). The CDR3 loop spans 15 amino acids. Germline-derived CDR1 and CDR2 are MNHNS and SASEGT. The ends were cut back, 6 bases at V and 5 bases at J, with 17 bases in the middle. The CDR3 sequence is CASSLWGLDDQPQHF. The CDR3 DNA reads TGTGCCAGCAGCCTCTGGGGGCTGGATGATCAGCCCCAGCATTTT.

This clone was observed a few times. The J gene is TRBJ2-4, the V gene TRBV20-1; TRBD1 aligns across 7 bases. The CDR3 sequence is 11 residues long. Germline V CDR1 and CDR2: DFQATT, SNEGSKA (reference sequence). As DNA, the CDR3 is TGCGGAACAGGGGATGGGAACATTCAGTACTTC. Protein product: CGTGDGNIQYF.

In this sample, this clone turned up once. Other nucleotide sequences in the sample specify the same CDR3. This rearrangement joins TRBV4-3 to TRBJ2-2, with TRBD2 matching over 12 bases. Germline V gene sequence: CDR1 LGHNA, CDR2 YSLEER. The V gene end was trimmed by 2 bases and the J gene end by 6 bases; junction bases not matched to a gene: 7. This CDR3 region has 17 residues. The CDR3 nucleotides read TGCGCCAGCAGCCAATCTAGCGGGGGGGCCTTTCCCGGGGAGCTGTTTTTT. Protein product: CASSQSSGGAFPGELFF.